This T cell receptor beta chain was identified in a study of blood T cell repertoires in COVID-19. Study in general: The United States, Italy and Spain supplied acute and convalescent COVID-19 samples. Sources were T cells, B-cell-depleted T cells, or PBMCs; the material itself was cDNA or gDNA.

V lost 3 bases and J lost 13, with 22 bases in between. Germline CDR1 LGHDT, CDR2 YNNKEL (reference sequence). The CDR3 is made up of 14 amino acids. Original data processing: Estimates of nucleated cell counts were drawn from the amplification of reference gene primers. Profiled with immunoSEQ multiplex PCR; TCRdb holds only in-frame clones, not every one. V and J calls and clone size are given by that table; D and trimming were obtained from the DNA. The data show some 16,000 clones, around 89% seen once. The sequencing sample was made of peripheral blood. The chain uses TRBV3-1 (or the pseudogene TRBV3-2) and TRBJ2-7; D possibly corresponds to TRBD1 (6 bases). The receptor was isolated from a man older than 75 with acute or convalescent COVID-19. The chain's CDR3 is CASSQDFSGTFVYF. In DNA form, the CDR3 reads TGTGCCAGCAGCCAGGATTTTTCCGGGACATTCGTATACTTC.